One and the same sample provided the 7 T cell receptor beta chains below, sequenced in a study of vaccination and CD4 T cells after COVID-19. Each CDR3 protein gets one entry after TCRdb re-called the PCR reads with MiXCR. The repertoire has roughly 30,000 distinct CDR3 sequences, around 49% of them found once; the top ten carry more than 5.5%. Time point specified: late sampling 161 to 241 days after vaccination in a few convalescent patients. Sequencing was performed on CD4+ T cells from blood, taken about 7 months after SARS-CoV-2 vaccination. The receptors were gathered from a human donor who had recovered from COVID-19.

This sequence joins TRBV7-2 and TRBJ1-6, with TRBD1 as a possible D gene (5 bases). Germline lookup yields CDR1 SGHTA and CDR2 FQGNSA. The CDR3 sequence is 14 residues long. Trimming took 5 bases from V and 8 from J, leaving 13 bases between them. The CDR3: CASSPRTMHSPLHF. The CDR3 nucleotides are TGTGCCAGCAGCCCTCGGACAATGCATTCACCCCTCCACTTT.

This clonotype was detected a few times. The chain uses TRBV20-1 and TRBJ1-5, with TRBD1 as a possible D gene (5 bases). In germline, CDR1 is DFQATT, CDR2 SNEGSKA (reference sequence). V dropped 5 bases and J dropped 4 bases, with 9 bases sitting between them. The CDR3 covers 12 residues. CDR3 sequence: CSAGGANQPQHF. The DNA for the CDR3 is TGCAGTGCTGGAGGGGCGAATCAGCCCCAGCATTTT.

This chain connects TRBV19 to TRBJ1-5; D remains unclear. Per the germline V gene, CDR1 is LNHDA and CDR2 is SQIVND (reference sequence). This CDR3 is 14 amino acids long. The V gene lost 2 bases and the J gene lost 7 bases, with 12 bases spanning the gap. CDR3 sequence reads: CASSIKGSGQPQHF. CDR3 nucleotide sequence: TGTGCCAGTAGTATAAAGGGTTCGGGGCAGCCCCAGCATTTT.

This clonotype was seen a few times. The gene calls are TRBV28 and TRBJ2-7, with D maybe TRBD2 (5 bases). CDR3 length: 16 amino acids. V was shortened by 5 bases and J by 7 bases, with 24 bases between the two germline ends. CDR1 is MDHEN and CDR2 is SYDVKM in the germline V gene. CDR3 residues: CASSLTRTVRPGEQYF. CDR3 nucleotide sequence: TGTGCCAGCAGTCTTACCCGGACTGTAAGGCCGGGGGAGCAGTACTTC. Combining the CDR3 with reference TRBV28 and TRBJ2-7 gives the whole variable domain DVKVTQSSRYLVKRTGEKVFLECVQDMDHENMFWYRQDPGLGLRLIYFSYDVKMKEKGDIPEGYSVSREKKERFSLILESASTNQTSMYLCASSLTRTVRPGEQYFGPGTRLTVT.

This chain links TRBV19 with TRBJ2-7; TRBD2 might be the D (5 bases). CDR1 is LNHDA, CDR2 SQIVND, per germline (reference sequence). The ends were cut back, 5 bases at V and 2 bases at J, with 13 bases in the middle. The CDR3 spans 14 residues. CDR3 nucleotides: TGTGCCAGTAGTCGGAGCGGTGCAACCTACGAGCAGTACTTC. It yields the protein CASSRSGATYEQYF.

This sequence joins TRBV7-3 and TRBJ2-3; TRBD1 matches 12 bases. This CDR3 region has 17 residues. The germline gives CDR1 SGHTA, CDR2 FQGTGA. V lost 4 bases and J lost 2; bases outside the gene matches: 7. CDR3 sequence: CASSSFGTGGDTDTQYF. The CDR3 DNA sequence: TGTGCCAGCAGCTCCTTCGGGACAGGGGGCGACACAGATACGCAGTATTTT.

The chain links TRBV11-3 to TRBJ2-1; TRBD1 matches 9 bases. The V and J ends lost 5 bases and 6 bases, in that order; junction bases with no gene match: 8. Per the germline V gene, CDR1 is SGHNT and CDR2 is YENEEA. The CDR3 contains 15 residues. The DNA of the CDR3 is TGTGCCAGCAGCACCGGGACAGGGCGAATCAATGAGCAGTTCTTC. The encoded protein is CASSTGTGRINEQFF.